The 27 T cell receptor beta chains below were found in one sample sequenced in a study of spatial heterogeneity in lung cancer (dated by TCRdb to between 2019 and 2020). Library generation was performed with 5' RACE. Sequencing relied on a NextSeq 500. The public reads were run again by TCRdb, first through fastp at Q25 and then through MiXCR, and only productive beta chains were kept. Identical CDR3 proteins give one entry, which carries the most common genes and DNA. The sample profile shows tens of thousands of distinct CDR3 sequences; less than 5.5% of them were found once. The ten largest make up about 25% of the sample. The time point label here, explained by the study, means: sample taken at primary tumor resection. Whole RNA extracted from tumor and nontumor lung tissue, or from cryopreserved PBMC samples, was used for TCR sequencing without cell sorting. The sample in question was PBMCs, obtained at surgery. The receptor set was obtained from a female donor with early-stage non-small cell lung cancer.

The sample holds many counts of this clonotype. Germline is not matched at one junction end, which may reflect a read error. J is TRBJ2-1 and V is TRBV20-1; no firm D call. The CDR3 extends over 13 amino acids. Per the germline V gene, CDR1 is DFQATT and CDR2 is SNEGSKA (reference sequence). CDR3 amino acids: CSAGDLSSNEQFF. CDR3 DNA: TGCAGTGCTGGAGACTTGTCCTCCAATGAGCAGTTCTTC.

Ten or more counts support this clonotype. The chain employs TRBV12-3 or TRBV12-4 and TRBJ1-5; a weak D match, TRBD1 (6 bases). The CDR3 is made up of 14 amino acids. V was pared by 8 bases and J by 5 bases, with 16 bases between. CDR3 loop: CASALTGRYQPQHF. The CDR3 DNA is TGTGCCAGCGCCCTGACAGGAAGGTATCAGCCCCAGCATTTT.

This clonotype occurred many times. This rearrangement joins TRBV2 to TRBJ2-1; D perhaps matches TRBD2 (6 bases). The CDR3 sequence is 16 residues long. CDR1 and CDR2 from the germline V gene are SNHLY and FYNNEI. V gave up 6 bases and J gave up 7 bases, with 22 bases separating them. The CDR3 is CASSIGGTRNRNEQFF. The CDR3 DNA reads as TGTGCCAGCAGCATTGGAGGGACTCGAAACCGGAATGAGCAGTTCTTC. Filled out from reference TRBV2 and TRBJ2-1, the complete variable domain reads EPEVTQTPSHQVTQMGQEVILRCVPISNHLYFYWYRQILGQKVEFLVSFYNNEISEKSEIFDDQFSVERPDGSNFTLKIRSTKLEDSAMYFCASSIGGTRNRNEQFFGPGTRLTVL.

Here the CDR3 DNA reads TGTGCCAGCAGCCACGGAGGACAGGGGAACAATGAGCAGTTCTTC. It translates to CASSHGGQGNNEQFF. This chain joins TRBV3-1 and TRBJ2-1, with 9 bases aligning to TRBD1. The J segment lost 5 bases and the V segment lost 3 bases, leaving 5 bases of the junction unmatched. CDR1 LGHDT and CDR2 YNNKEL come from the germline V gene (reference sequence). CDR3 length: 15 residues.

There are many counts of this clonotype. J is TRBJ2-7 and V is TRBV14, with unresolved D. This CDR3 is 11 amino acids long. Trimming took 5 bases from V and 0 from J, leaving 2 bases between them. CDR1 and CDR2 from the germline V gene are SGHDN and FVKESK. The CDR3 DNA sequence: TGTGCCAGCAGCAACTCCTACGAGCAGTACTTC. The encoded protein is CASSNSYEQYF.

This clonotype was seen at least ten times. V is TRBV2 and J is TRBJ2-3, with 9 bases fitting TRBD2. The V segment lost 4 bases and the J segment 1 base; nucleotides outside the gene matches: 3. The germline gives CDR1 SNHLY, CDR2 FYNNEI. The CDR3 runs to 15 residues. CDR3 loop: CASSGSGGRTDTQYF. In DNA, the CDR3 is TGTGCCAGCAGTGGAAGCGGGGGGCGCACAGATACGCAGTATTTT.

Only a few counts were recorded for this clonotype. This sequence joins TRBV1 and TRBJ1-1. TRBV1 is a recognized pseudogene. CDR3 length: 17 amino acids. This chain's CDR3 is CTSSHFPGRRMNTEAFF. The CDR3 DNA reads TGCACCAGCAGCCATTTCCCGGGACGTAGGATGAACACTGAAGCTTTCTTT.

In its sample, this clonotype was seen many times. Germline is not matched at one junction end, which may reflect a read error. J is TRBJ1-2 and V is TRBV4-1; D call uncertain. There are 11 residues in the CDR3. Germline CDR1 MGHRA, CDR2 YSYEKL. The CDR3 nucleotides read TGCGCCAGCAGCCTGGGTCCAGTCTCGGCCTTC. It is translated as CASSLGPVSAF.

The chain links TRBV20-1 to TRBJ2-1; 8 bases are a match to TRBD2. The CDR3 covers 14 residues. CDR1 and CDR2 (germline): DFQATT, SNEGSKA (reference sequence). Trimming removed 6 bases from V and 8 bases from J; junction bases left unmatched: 12. The CDR3 nucleotides are TGCAGTGCCCCTCTCAGGGCGGGGGGAGATGAGCAGTTCTTC. Residues: CSAPLRAGGDEQFF.

This clonotype has ten or more counts. This chain connects TRBV20-1 to TRBJ1-2; D might be TRBD1 (6 bases). The CDR3 runs to 13 residues. V was cut by 0 bases and J by 4 bases, with 9 bases left in between. Germline CDR1 DFQATT, CDR2 SNEGSKA (reference sequence). Here the CDR3 DNA reads TGCAGTGCTAGAGACAGGGGTGGCTATGGCTACACCTTC. Translation gives CSARDRGGYGYTF.

The chain couples TRBV12-3 or TRBV12-4 to TRBJ1-3; possible D gene TRBD1, 6 bases. Deletions cut 5 bases from V and 4 bases from J, with 12 bases between. This CDR3 has 14 amino acids. The CDR3 bases are TGTGCCAGCAGTGTAAGGACAGCCGGAAACACCATATATTTT. The encoded protein is CASSVRTAGNTIYF.

The sample holds many counts of this clonotype. The chain links TRBV15 to TRBJ1-5; D ambiguous. The CDR3 runs to 14 residues. From germline, CDR1 is LNHNV and CDR2 YYDKDF (reference sequence). The V gene lost 0 bases and the J gene lost 5 bases, with 8 bases spanning the gap. In nucleotides, the CDR3 is TGTGCCACCAGCAGAGATCGTGGGTATCAGCCCCAGCATTTT. As protein: CATSRDRGYQPQHF.

This clonotype was seen a handful of times. The chain couples TRBV28 to TRBJ2-5; maybe TRBD2 (6 bases). The CDR3 spans 13 residues. Germline CDR1 MDHEN, CDR2 SYDVKM. The V end was cut by 3 bases, the J end by 2 bases, with 7 bases between. CDR3 sequence: CASSFGGQETQYF. In DNA form, the CDR3 reads TGTGCCAGCAGTTTCGGGGGTCAAGAGACCCAGTACTTC.

This clonotype was recorded at least ten times. V usage is TRBV14 and J usage is TRBJ1-1, with D maybe TRBD1 (6 bases). CDR1 is SGHDN, CDR2 FVKESK, per germline. V was trimmed by 4 bases and J by 12 bases, leaving 21 bases between them. The CDR3 is 14 residues long. The chain's CDR3 is CASSLKLTGIGTFF. CDR3 sequence (DNA): TGTGCCAGCAGCCTAAAATTGACAGGTATCGGGACTTTCTTT.

This clonotype has a count of ten or more. The J gene is TRBJ1-1, the V gene TRBV10-3; maybe TRBD1 (5 bases). Trimming left V 11 bases short and J 0 bases short, with 13 bases between. The CDR3 loop spans 13 amino acids. In germline, CDR1 is ENHRY, CDR2 SYGVKD. The CDR3 here is CAARKGLNTEAFF. Written as DNA, the CDR3 is TGTGCCGCCCGGAAGGGGTTGAACACTGAAGCTTTCTTT.

This clonotype was detected a few times. The chain recombines TRBV28 with TRBJ2-7; 7 nucleotides agree with TRBD1. The CDR3 is 12 amino acids. V was clipped by 3 bases and J by 6 bases; unmatched bases: 2. Germline CDR1 and CDR2: MDHEN and SYDVKM. The CDR3 loop reads CASSFPGGEQYF. The DNA for the CDR3 is TGTGCCAGCAGTTTCCCAGGGGGCGAGCAGTACTTC.

This clonotype was recorded at least ten times. The rearrangement links TRBV29-1 to TRBJ2-1; perhaps TRBD1 as D (6 bases). CDR3 length: 15 residues. Germline assignment: CDR1 SQVTM and CDR2 ANQGSEA. Trimming took 6 bases from V and 0 from J, leaving 15 bases between them. CDR3 in DNA: TGCAGCGTCCGATTGGGGGCGAGCTCCTACAATGAGCAGTTCTTC. This codes for CSVRLGASSYNEQFF.

The sample holds many counts of this clonotype. V is TRBV6-2 or TRBV6-3 and J is TRBJ2-3; D is unresolved. With 2 bases removed from V and 6 bases from J, the gap between germline ends came to 15 bases. CDR1 is MNHEY, CDR2 SVGEGT, per germline. The CDR3 length is 15 residues. The CDR3 region has the DNA TGTGCCAGCAGTTACGATACCGGCGCCAGTGATACGCAGTATTTT. This encodes CASSYDTGASDTQYF.

In this sample, this clonotype turned up a few times. The rearrangement links TRBV27 to TRBJ2-1, with 11 bases matching TRBD2. Per the germline V gene, CDR1 is MNHEY and CDR2 is SMNVEV (reference sequence). The CDR3 is 17 amino acids. Trimming took 1 base from V and 7 from J; bases not matched to a gene: 9. CDR3 DNA sequence: TGTGCCAGCAGTTTATTGGTCCTAGCGGGGGGCCAAAATGAGCAGTTCTTC. This sequence encodes CASSLLVLAGGQNEQFF.

This clonotype was found many times. This rearrangement joins TRBV6-2 or TRBV6-3 to TRBJ1-5; the D gene is possibly TRBD1 (5 bases). The V end lost 2 bases, the J end lost 2 bases, and 10 bases lay between the germline ends. Germline loops: CDR1 MNHEY, CDR2 SVGEGT. The CDR3 extends over 15 amino acids. The CDR3 is CASSYVGAGNQPQHF. In DNA, the CDR3 is TGTGCCAGCAGTTACGTCGGGGCCGGCAATCAGCCCCAGCATTTT.

This clonotype was counted ten times or more. The gene calls are TRBV27 and TRBJ2-7; D could derive from TRBD1 or TRBD2 (5 bases each). V dropped 5 bases and J dropped 0 bases, with 11 bases sitting between them. This CDR3 is 14 amino acids long. In germline, CDR1 is MNHEY, CDR2 SMNVEV (reference sequence). The CDR3 loop reads CASSPGRFSYEQYF. The CDR3 nucleotides read TGTGCCAGCAGTCCGGGACGGTTCTCCTACGAGCAGTACTTC.

This clonotype was seen repeatedly, ten times or more. The V call is TRBV7-9, the J call TRBJ2-7; 7 bases are shared with TRBD1. Germline CDR1 and CDR2: SEHNR and FQNEAQ (reference sequence). This CDR3 spans 16 amino acids. The junction had 10 bases not matched to a gene; V was cut back by 5 bases and J by 0 bases. CDR3 in amino acids: CASSPETGTDSYEQYF. CDR3 bases: TGTGCCAGCAGCCCTGAAACCGGGACAGACTCCTACGAGCAGTACTTC.

This clonotype was seen ten or more times. The chain uses TRBV18 and TRBJ1-1; TRBD1 might be the D (6 bases). CDR3 length: 14 amino acids. The germline CDR1 and CDR2 sequences are KGHSH and LQKENI. Deletions cut 0 bases from V and 7 bases from J, with 12 bases between. This chain's CDR3 is CASSPPAQGGEAFF. The CDR3 DNA is TGTGCCAGCTCACCACCGGCACAGGGAGGTGAAGCTTTCTTT.

This clonotype was seen repeatedly, ten times or more. The chain recombines TRBV7-2 with TRBJ2-7, with D hard to call. Germline values: CDR1 SGHTA, CDR2 FQGNSA. The CDR3 totals 14 residues. Trimming pared 4 bases from V and 7 bases from J, leaving 17 bases between. The CDR3 loop reads CASSYGAGPWEQYF. The CDR3 coding sequence is TGTGCCAGCAGCTACGGCGCCGGACCGTGGGAGCAGTACTTC. Using reference TRBV7-2 and TRBJ2-7 for the parts outside the CDR3, the full variable domain is GAGVSQSPSNKVTEKGKDVELRCDPISGHTALYWYRQSLGQGLEFLIYFQGNSAPDKSGLPSDRFSAERTGGSVSTLTIQRTQQEDSAVYLCASSYGAGPWEQYFGPGTRLTVT.

Only a few counts were recorded for this clonotype. CDR3 loop: CASTTSLIGRGTESYEQYF. Here the CDR3 DNA reads TGTGCCAGCACAACCTCGTTGATTGGAAGGGGGACCGAGAGCTACGAGCAGTACTTC. J is TRBJ2-7 and V is TRBV28, with TRBD1 as a possible D gene (6 bases). CDR1 is MDHEN and CDR2 is SYDVKM in the germline V gene. V lost 7 bases and J 3 bases, leaving 31 bases between the germline ends. The CDR3 length is 19 residues.

This clonotype was observed many times. For the CDR3, the DNA is TGTGCCAGCAGCCCTACGCTGACATCCAGACGGCAAGAGACCCAGTACTTC. As protein: CASSPTLTSRRQETQYF. The chain employs TRBV27 and TRBJ2-5; D unclear. With 6 bases removed from V and 2 bases from J, the gap between germline ends came to 22 bases. The length of the CDR3 is 17 residues. Per the germline V gene, CDR1 is MNHEY and CDR2 is SMNVEV (reference sequence).

This clonotype showed up many times. V usage is TRBV6-1 and J usage is TRBJ2-6; D possibly corresponds to TRBD2 (5 bases). Germline V gene data show CDR1 as MNHNS and CDR2 as SASEGT. V dropped 1 base and J dropped 2 bases, with 9 bases sitting between them. CDR3 length: 16 residues. In DNA, the CDR3 is TGTGCCAGCAGTGAAGACGGGGTCACTGGGGCCAACGTCCTGACTTTC. Its translation is CASSEDGVTGANVLTF.